One T cell receptor (beta chain) is described in this entry. The antigen remains unidentified. RNA transcripts provided the source from which TCR beta CDR3 regions were amplified. The HTBI primer set served for first-round RT-PCR of the TCR CDR3. Each CDR3 protein gets one entry after TCRdb re-called the multiplex PCR reads with MiXCR. The sample has approximately 400,000 distinct CDR3 sequences, 15% seen once; the top ten hold 32%. The sample belongs to a study of T cells in Graves' hyperthyroidism and ophthalmopathy. This CDR3 comprises 17 residues. The trim removed 5 bases at V and 10 bases at J, leaving 21 bases unmatched. Looked up from germline, CDR1 is SNHLY and CDR2 is FYNNEI. Study outcomes and limitations: Before onset, by a median of around 6.1 months, the model predicted ophthalmopathy.

The TCR sequence derives from a woman between 25 and 40 years old with Graves' hyperthyroidism. The sequenced sample consisted of blood. The rearrangement links TRBV2 to TRBJ2-5, with 8 bases matching TRBD2. Here the CDR3 DNA reads TGTGCCAGCAGTTTCACGCTATCCCCCAGGGGCGGGGGGATCCAGTACTTC. It specifies CASSFTLSPRGGGIQYF.